These T cell receptor beta chains were read from a single sample in a study of shared T cell receptors in the human thymus. The method was immunoSEQ multiplex PCR; TCRdb's version includes in-frame clones alone and lacks a portion of them. Of more than 550,000 clones in the sample, around 85% were seen once. This sample also belongs to another study, concerning human thymus T cells.

Sequencing was performed on thymocytes. The receptors come from a girl in the first two years of life with a congenital heart defect. Each CDR3 is given with its conserved first and last residue. Fields, in order: CDR3 DNA, CDR3 protein, V gene, clone size, D gene, J gene. A D gene is named only where the DNA matches it firmly. Size tells how often a clone was seen (once, few, many) or the class of an expanded clone, and some rows leave it out.

CDR3 DNA: TGTGCCAGTAGTCCCCGCGCAGGACAACTATTTAAGAACACCGGGGAGCTGTTTTTT
CDR3 protein: CASSPRAGQLFKNTGELFF
V gene: TRBV19
clone size: .
D gene: .
J gene: TRBJ2-2

CDR3 DNA: TGTGCCAGCGTCCGCAGGGAAGGCGACCAAACCTATGGCTACACCTTC
CDR3 protein: CASVRREGDQTYGYTF
V gene: TRBV7-9
clone size: .
D gene: .
J gene: TRBJ1-2

CDR3 DNA: TGTGCCAGCAGCCGAGGACTAGCGGGGGGGCCAGGGCATGAGCAGTTCTTC
CDR3 protein: CASSRGLAGGPGHEQFF
V gene: TRBV7-2
clone size: .
D gene: TRBD2
J gene: TRBJ2-1

CDR3 DNA: TGTGCCAGCAGCGGCCGGAGAAACACAGATACGCAGTATTTT
CDR3 protein: CASSGRRNTDTQYF
V gene: TRBV7-9
clone size: .
D gene: .
J gene: TRBJ2-3

CDR3 DNA: TGCGCCAGCAGCTTGGTTCCGGGGGTGGACACAGATACGCAGTATTTT
CDR3 protein: CASSLVPGVDTDTQYF
V gene: TRBV5-1
clone size: .
D gene: .
J gene: TRBJ2-3

CDR3 DNA: TGTGCCAGCAGACAAGGGACTACCTACTCATACGAGCAGTACTTC
CDR3 protein: CASRQGTTYSYEQYF
V gene: TRBV6-6
clone size: .
D gene: TRBD2
J gene: TRBJ2-7

CDR3 DNA: TGTGCCAGCAGCTTAACAGGGGGCTATGGCTACACCTTC
CDR3 protein: CASSLTGGYGYTF
V gene: TRBV7-2
clone size: .
D gene: TRBD1
J gene: TRBJ1-2

CDR3 DNA: TGTGCCAGCAGGACCCAGGGTGTAAATTCACCCCTCCACTTT
CDR3 protein: CASRTQGVNSPLHF
V gene: TRBV6-5
clone size: .
D gene: .
J gene: TRBJ1-6

CDR3 DNA: TGTGCTAGCAGCTTAGGTCCGAACGCGGATTCCTACAATGAGCAGTTCTTC
CDR3 protein: CASSLGPNADSYNEQFF
V gene: TRBV7-7
clone size: .
D gene: .
J gene: TRBJ2-1

CDR3 DNA: TGTGCCAGCAATGGGGCTAACACTGAAGCTTTCTTT
CDR3 protein: CASNGANTEAFF
V gene: TRBV6-5
clone size: .
D gene: .
J gene: TRBJ1-1

CDR3 DNA: TGCGCCAGCAGCCAACAACCAAGCCTCCAGGGTCCCTATGGCTACACCTTC
CDR3 protein: CASSQQPSLQGPYGYTF
V gene: TRBV4-1
clone size: .
D gene: .
J gene: TRBJ1-2

CDR3 DNA: TGTGCCAGCAGCTTTGTTCCTAGCGGGGGTTCCTACGAGCAGTACTTC
CDR3 protein: CASSFVPSGGSYEQYF
V gene: TRBV7-9
clone size: .
D gene: TRBD2
J gene: TRBJ2-7

CDR3 DNA: TGTGCCAGCAGCTTAAGGGGCCAGCCCCAGCATTTT
CDR3 protein: CASSLRGQPQHF
V gene: TRBV7-2
clone size: .
D gene: .
J gene: TRBJ1-5

CDR3 DNA: TGTGCCAGCAGCTTAGATTTTAACGGACGGCTAGCGGAAGAAGAGACCCAGTACTTC
CDR3 protein: CASSLDFNGRLAEEETQYF
V gene: TRBV11-2
clone size: .
D gene: TRBD2
J gene: TRBJ2-5

CDR3 DNA: TGCGCCAGCAGCCAAGACGAGGATTTGACCGGGGAGCTGTTTTTT
CDR3 protein: CASSQDEDLTGELFF
V gene: TRBV4-3
clone size: .
D gene: .
J gene: TRBJ2-2

CDR3 DNA: TGTGCCATCAGTGGGACTAGCGGGGGGCCCTCCTACGAGCAGTACTTC
CDR3 protein: CAISGTSGGPSYEQYF
V gene: TRBV10-3
clone size: .
D gene: TRBD2
J gene: TRBJ2-7

CDR3 DNA: TGTGCTAGTGGCTCTTCGGGGGTCCGCACTGAAGCTTTCTTT
CDR3 protein: CASGSSGVRTEAFF
V gene: TRBV12-5
clone size: .
D gene: .
J gene: TRBJ1-1

CDR3 DNA: TGCAGCGTTGAAGATCCCACCACAGGTGGCTACACCTTC
CDR3 protein: CSVEDPTTGGYTF
V gene: TRBV29-1
clone size: .
D gene: .
J gene: TRBJ1-2

CDR3 DNA: TGTGCCAGCGCCACAACCGGGACAGCCTATGGCTACACCTTC
CDR3 protein: CASATTGTAYGYTF
V gene: TRBV27
clone size: .
D gene: TRBD1
J gene: TRBJ1-2

CDR3 DNA: TGTGCCAGCAGCCTCCGGGACATTCAGTACTTC
CDR3 protein: CASSLRDIQYF
V gene: TRBV5-4
clone size: few
D gene: .
J gene: TRBJ2-4

CDR3 DNA: TGTGCCAGCAGCTCAAGCGGGGGGCTCGAGACCCAGTACTTC
CDR3 protein: CASSSSGGLETQYF
V gene: TRBV7-2
clone size: once
D gene: TRBD2
J gene: TRBJ2-5